This T cell receptor (beta chain) was recorded in a study of blood T cell repertoires in COVID-19. In the study's own analysis: Nucleated cell number was recorded as an estimate derived from reference gene primer amplification. Assay: immunoSEQ multiplex PCR; the TCRdb copy retains only in-frame clones and omits some. From that table come the V and J calls and clone size; the DNA was used to work out D and trimming. In the table there are over 200,000 clones, over 70% of which are singletons. This CDR3 spans 14 amino acids. J lost 3 bases, V lost 5 bases, and 5 bases had no gene match. Germline values: CDR1 LNHDA, CDR2 SQIVND (reference sequence). This clone was detected a few times. This sample includes further DNA sequences coding for the same CDR3.

The receptor comes from a woman aged 80 or over with acute or convalescent COVID-19. The chain has TRBV19 and TRBJ1-1; 8 nucleotides line up with TRBD1. Sequencing was performed on peripheral blood. This CDR3 reads CASSPGQGYTEAFF. CDR3 sequence (DNA): TGTGCCAGTAGTCCCGGACAGGGTTACACTGAAGCTTTCTTT.